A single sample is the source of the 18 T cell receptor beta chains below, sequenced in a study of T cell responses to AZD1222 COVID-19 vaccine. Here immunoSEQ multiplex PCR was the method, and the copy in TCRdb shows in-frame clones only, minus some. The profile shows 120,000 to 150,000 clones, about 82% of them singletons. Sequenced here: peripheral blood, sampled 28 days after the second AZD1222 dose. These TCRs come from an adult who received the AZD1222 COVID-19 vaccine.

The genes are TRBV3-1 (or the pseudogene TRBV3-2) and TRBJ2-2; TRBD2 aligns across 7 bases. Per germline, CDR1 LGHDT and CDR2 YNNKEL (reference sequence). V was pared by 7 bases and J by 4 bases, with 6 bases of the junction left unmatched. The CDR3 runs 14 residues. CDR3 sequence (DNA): TGTGCCAGCACCCTCGGACTAGGCACCGGGGAGCTGTTTTTT. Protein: CASTLGLGTGELFF.

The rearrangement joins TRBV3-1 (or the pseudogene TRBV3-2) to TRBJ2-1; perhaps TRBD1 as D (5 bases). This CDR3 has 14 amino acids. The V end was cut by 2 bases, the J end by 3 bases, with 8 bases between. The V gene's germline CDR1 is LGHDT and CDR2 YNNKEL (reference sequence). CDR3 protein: CASSQPQGYNEQFF. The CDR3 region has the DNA TGTGCCAGCAGCCAACCTCAGGGCTACAATGAGCAGTTCTTC.

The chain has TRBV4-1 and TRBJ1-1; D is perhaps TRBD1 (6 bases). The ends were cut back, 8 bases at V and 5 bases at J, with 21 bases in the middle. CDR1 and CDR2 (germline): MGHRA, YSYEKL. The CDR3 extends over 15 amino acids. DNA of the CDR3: TGCGCCAGCCACGTCTCGGCAGGGGTGGTGACTGAAGCTTTCTTT. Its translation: CASHVSAGVVTEAFF.

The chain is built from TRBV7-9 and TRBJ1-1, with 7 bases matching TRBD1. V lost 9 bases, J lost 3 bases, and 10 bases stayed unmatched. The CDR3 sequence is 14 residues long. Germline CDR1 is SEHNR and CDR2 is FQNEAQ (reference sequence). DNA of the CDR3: TGTGCCAGTCAACTTACAGGGGATTACACTGAAGCTTTCTTT. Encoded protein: CASQLTGDYTEAFF.

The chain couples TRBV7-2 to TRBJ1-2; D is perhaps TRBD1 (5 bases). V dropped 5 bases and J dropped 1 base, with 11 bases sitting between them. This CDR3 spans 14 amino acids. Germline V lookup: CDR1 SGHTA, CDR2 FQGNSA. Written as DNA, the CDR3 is TGTGCCAGCAGCCGCGACAGACATAACTATGGCTACACCTTC. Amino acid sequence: CASSRDRHNYGYTF.

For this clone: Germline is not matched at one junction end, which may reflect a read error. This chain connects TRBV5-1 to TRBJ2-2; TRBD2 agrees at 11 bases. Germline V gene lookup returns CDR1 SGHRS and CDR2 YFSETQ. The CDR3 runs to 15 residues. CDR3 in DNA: TGCGTCAGCATAACTAGCGGGGGAGCCACCGGGGAGCTGTTTTTT. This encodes CVSITSGGATGELFF.

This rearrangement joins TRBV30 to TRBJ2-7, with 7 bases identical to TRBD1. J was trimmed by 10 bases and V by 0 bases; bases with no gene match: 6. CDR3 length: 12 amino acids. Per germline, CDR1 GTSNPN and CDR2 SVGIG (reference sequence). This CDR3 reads CAWSVFRDRQYF. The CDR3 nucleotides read TGTGCCTGGAGTGTTTTTCGGGACAGACAGTACTTC. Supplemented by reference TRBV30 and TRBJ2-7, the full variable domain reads SQTIHQWPATLVQPVGSPLSLECTVEGTSNPNLYWYRQAAGRGLQLLFYSVGIGQISSEVPQNLSASRPQDRQFILSSKKLLLSDSGFYLCAWSVFRDRQYFGPGTRLTVT.

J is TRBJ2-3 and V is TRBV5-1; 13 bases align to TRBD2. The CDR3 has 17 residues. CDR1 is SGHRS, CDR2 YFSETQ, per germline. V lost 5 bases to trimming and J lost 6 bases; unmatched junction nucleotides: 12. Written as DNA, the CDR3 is TGCGCCAGCAGGAGGACTAGCGGGGGTTCCGTCGCCGATACGCAGTATTTT. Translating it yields CASRRTSGGSVADTQYF.

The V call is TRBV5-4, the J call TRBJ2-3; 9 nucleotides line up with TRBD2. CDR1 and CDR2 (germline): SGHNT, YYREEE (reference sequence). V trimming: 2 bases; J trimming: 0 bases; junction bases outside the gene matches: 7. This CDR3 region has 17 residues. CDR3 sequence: CASSFGLAGASTDTQYF. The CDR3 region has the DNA TGTGCCAGCAGCTTCGGGTTAGCGGGGGCAAGCACAGATACGCAGTATTTT.

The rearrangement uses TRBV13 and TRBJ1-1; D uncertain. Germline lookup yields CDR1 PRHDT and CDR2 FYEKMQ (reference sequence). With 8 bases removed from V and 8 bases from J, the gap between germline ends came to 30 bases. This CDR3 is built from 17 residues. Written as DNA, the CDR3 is TGTGCCAGCGACGACACCATGGCACCGGGCAGAACCTCAGAAGCTTTCTTT. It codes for CASDDTMAPGRTSEAFF.

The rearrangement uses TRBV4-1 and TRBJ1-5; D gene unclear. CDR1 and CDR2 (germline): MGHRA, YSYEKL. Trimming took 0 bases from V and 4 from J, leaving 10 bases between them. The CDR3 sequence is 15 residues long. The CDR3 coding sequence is TGCGCCAGCAGCCAAGATTTAAGAGATAATCAGCCCCAGCATTTT. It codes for CASSQDLRDNQPQHF.

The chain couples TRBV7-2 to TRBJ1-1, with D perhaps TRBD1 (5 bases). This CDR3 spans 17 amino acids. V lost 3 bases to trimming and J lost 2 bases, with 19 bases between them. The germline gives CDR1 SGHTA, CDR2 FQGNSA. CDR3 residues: CASSLGPRGLRNTEAFF. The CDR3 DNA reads TGTGCCAGCAGCTTGGGACCTCGAGGGCTACGTAACACTGAAGCTTTCTTT.

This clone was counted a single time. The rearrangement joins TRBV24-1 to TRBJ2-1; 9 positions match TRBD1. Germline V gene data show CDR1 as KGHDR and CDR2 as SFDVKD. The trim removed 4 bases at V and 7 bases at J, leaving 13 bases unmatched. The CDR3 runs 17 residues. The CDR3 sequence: CATSDALLDRGQNEQFF. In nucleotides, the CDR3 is TGTGCCACCAGTGACGCCTTATTGGACAGGGGTCAAAATGAGCAGTTCTTC.

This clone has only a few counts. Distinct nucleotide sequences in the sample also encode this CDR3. CDR3 coding DNA: TGCGCCAGCAGGGAAGGCTACGAGCAGTACTTC. It is translated as CASREGYEQYF. The chain uses TRBV10-2 and TRBJ2-7; no firm D call. Germline V gene sequence: CDR1 WSHSY, CDR2 SAAADI. Trimming removed 6 bases at V and 3 bases at J, with 6 bases between. The CDR3 covers 11 residues.

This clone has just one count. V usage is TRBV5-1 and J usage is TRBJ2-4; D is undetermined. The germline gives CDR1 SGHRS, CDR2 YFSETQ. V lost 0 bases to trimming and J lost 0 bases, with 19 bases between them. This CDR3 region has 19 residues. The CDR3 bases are TGCGCCAGCAGCTTGGGGGCCTATATAGCCCCTATAGCCAAAAACATTCAGTACTTC. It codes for CASSLGAYIAPIAKNIQYF. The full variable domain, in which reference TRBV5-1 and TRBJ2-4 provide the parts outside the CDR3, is KAGVTQTPRYLIKTRGQQVTLSCSPISGHRSVSWYQQTPGQGLQFLFEYFSETQRNKGNFPGRFSGRQFSNSRSEMNVSTLELGDSALYLCASSLGAYIAPIAKNIQYFGAGTRLSVL.

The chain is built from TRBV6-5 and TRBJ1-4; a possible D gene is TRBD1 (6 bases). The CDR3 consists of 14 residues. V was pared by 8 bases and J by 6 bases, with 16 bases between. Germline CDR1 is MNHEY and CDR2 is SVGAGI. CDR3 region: CASSRWAGDEKLFF. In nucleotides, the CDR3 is TGTGCCAGCTCTCGGTGGGCAGGGGATGAAAAACTGTTTTTT.

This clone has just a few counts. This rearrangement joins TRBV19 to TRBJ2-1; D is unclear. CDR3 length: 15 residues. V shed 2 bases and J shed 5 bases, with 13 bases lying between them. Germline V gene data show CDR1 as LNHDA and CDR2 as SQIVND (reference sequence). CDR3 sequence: CASSITEISDNEQFF. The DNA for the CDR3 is TGTGCCAGTAGTATAACCGAGATCTCTGACAATGAGCAGTTCTTC.

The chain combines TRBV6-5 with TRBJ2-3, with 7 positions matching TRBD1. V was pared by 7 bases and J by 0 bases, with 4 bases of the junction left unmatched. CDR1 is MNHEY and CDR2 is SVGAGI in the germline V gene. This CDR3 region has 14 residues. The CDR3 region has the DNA TGTGCCAGCACAAGACAGGGTAGCACAGATACGCAGTATTTT. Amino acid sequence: CASTRQGSTDTQYF.